The 24 T cell receptor beta chains below come from one sample, sequenced in a study of regulatory T cells in long-lasting Graves disease. Arm-PCR of CDR3 regions and iRepertoire HTBI primers were used to build TCR beta libraries. Via MiXCR, TCRdb re-called the multiplex PCR reads, giving one row per CDR3 protein. Among around 250,000 distinct CDR3 sequences listed, around 19% were seen once. Described time point: newly diagnosed GD, antithyroid drugs for less than 3 months. From PBMCs, RNA was extracted and then used to make the TCR library. The same data also went into a second study, on T cells in Graves' hyperthyroidism and ophthalmopathy.

This specimen consisted of peripheral blood mononuclear cells (PBMCs), obtained at new diagnosis, from a patient treated with antithyroid drugs. The receptors shown here come from a woman aged 30 to 39 with Graves disease.

Concerning this clonotype: A far more abundant clone sits one base away, making this likely a read error. The V gene is TRBV10-3, the J gene TRBJ1-5; TRBD1 aligns across 7 bases. In germline, CDR1 is ENHRY, CDR2 SYGVKD. The CDR3 runs to 16 residues. Trimming cost V 3 bases and J 6 bases; bases outside gene matches: 11. The CDR3 reads CAISDRLRGLGQPQHF. The CDR3 coding sequence is TGTGCCATCAGTGATCGTTTGAGGGGGCTCGGTCAGCCCCAGCATTTT.

The chain uses TRBV7-3 and TRBJ2-7; 8 nucleotides match TRBD1. The CDR3 runs 18 residues. CDR1 is SGHTA and CDR2 is FQGTGA in the germline V gene. The junction had 17 bases not matched to a gene; V was cut back by 5 bases and J by 2 bases. CDR3 in amino acids: CASSLQGAGGERAYEQYF. The CDR3 DNA reads as TGTGCCAGCAGCCTCCAGGGGGCCGGCGGGGAGCGGGCCTACGAGCAGTACTTC.

This clonotype turned up a few times. The chain employs TRBV10-1 and TRBJ2-7, with 9 bases lining up with TRBD1. Germline-derived CDR1 and CDR2 are WNHNN and SYGVQD (reference sequence). The junction had 5 bases not matched to a gene; V was cut back by 9 bases and J by 2 bases. This CDR3 region has 13 residues. The CDR3 protein is CASGTGNPYEQYF. The CDR3, as DNA: TGCGCCAGTGGGACAGGGAACCCCTACGAGCAGTACTTC.

There are many counts of this clonotype. The J gene is TRBJ1-4, the V gene TRBV20-1; 7 bases are a match to TRBD1. The length of the CDR3 is 13 residues. From germline, CDR1 is DFQATT and CDR2 SNEGSKA (reference sequence). Losses at the gene ends were 6 bases for V and 4 bases for J; bases not matched to a gene: 5. The CDR3 DNA reads TGCAGTGCCCTGGACAGGTTTAATGAAAAACTGTTTTTT. It encodes CSALDRFNEKLFF.

This clonotype was seen ten or more times. This chain uses TRBV7-2 with TRBJ2-3, with 9 bases lining up with TRBD1. This CDR3 contains 16 residues. V lost 0 bases to trimming and J lost 2 bases; unmatched junction nucleotides: 3. Per the germline V gene, CDR1 is SGHTA and CDR2 is FQGNSA. CDR3 sequence: CASSLAGTGTTDTQYF. In nucleotides, the CDR3 is TGTGCCAGCAGCTTAGCGGGGACAGGGACCACAGATACGCAGTATTTT. Combining the CDR3 with reference TRBV7-2 and TRBJ2-3 gives the whole variable domain GAGVSQSPSNKVTEKGKDVELRCDPISGHTALYWYRQSLGQGLEFLIYFQGNSAPDKSGLPSDRFSAERTGGSVSTLTIQRTQQEDSAVYLCASSLAGTGTTDTQYFGPGTRLTVL.

In its sample, this clonotype was seen many times. The chain carries TRBV3-1 and TRBJ1-4; D uncertain. CDR1 is LGHDT and CDR2 is YNNKEL in the germline V gene (reference sequence). This CDR3 spans 12 amino acids. V gave up 2 bases and J gave up 11 bases, with 9 bases separating them. The CDR3 DNA sequence: TGTGCCAGCAGCCAACAAGGGTGGAAACTGTTTTTT. This sequence encodes CASSQQGWKLFF.

The chain joins TRBV28 to TRBJ2-7; tentative D call: TRBD2 (5 bases). V was cut by 3 bases and J by 2 bases, with 8 bases left in between. CDR1 and CDR2 (germline): MDHEN, SYDVKM. The CDR3 runs 13 residues. Here the CDR3 reads CASSLMGAYEQYF. The CDR3 DNA sequence: TGTGCCAGCAGTTTGATGGGAGCCTACGAGCAGTACTTC.

Comments on this clonotype: Just one base apart from a much larger clone, this may be a read error. This chain connects TRBV6-1 to TRBJ2-2; 7 bases fit TRBD1. After removal of 6 bases from V and 4 bases from J, the junction contained 8 bases not matched to a gene. Germline V gene data show CDR1 as MNHNS and CDR2 as SASEGT. The CDR3 runs 15 residues. CDR3 region: CASSRGQSGTGELFF. The CDR3 region has the DNA TGTGCCAGCAGCCGGGGACAGAGCGGCACCGGGGAGCTGTTTTTT.

This clonotype was seen a handful of times. The rearrangement joins TRBV20-1 to TRBJ1-2, with D hard to call. Germline V gives CDR1 DFQATT, CDR2 SNEGSKA (reference sequence). Trimming took 6 bases from V and 0 from J, leaving 11 bases between them. The CDR3 has 13 amino acids. The CDR3 DNA sequence: TGCAGTGCCTCTCTAGGGTCTAACTATGGCTACACCTTC. Translated: CSASLGSNYGYTF.

The chain links TRBV20-1 to TRBJ1-1; D perhaps matches TRBD1 (6 bases). Trimming cost V 4 bases and J 1 base, with 13 bases left between them. CDR3 length equals 14 residues. Germline V CDR1 and CDR2: DFQATT, SNEGSKA (reference sequence). The CDR3 nucleotides are TGCAGTGCTACCCCAGGGGCCCCGAACACTGAAGCTTTCTTT. This gives the protein CSATPGAPNTEAFF.

This clonotype was detected many times. This CDR3 reads CASSLGLAGGRYNEQFF. CDR3 bases: TGTGCCAGCAGCTTAGGCTTAGCGGGGGGGCGTTACAATGAGCAGTTCTTC. The V gene is TRBV11-2, the J gene TRBJ2-1; 11 bases line up with TRBD2. Looked up from germline, CDR1 is SGHAT and CDR2 is FQNNGV. The CDR3 has 17 amino acids. Losses at the gene ends were 1 base for V and 4 bases for J; bases not matched to a gene: 6.

The chain is built from TRBV28 and TRBJ2-3; 10 bases map to TRBD2. Unmatched junction bases numbered 6, after V lost 3 bases and J lost 3 bases. The CDR3 consists of 16 residues. Germline-derived CDR1 and CDR2 are MDHEN and SYDVKM. The CDR3 sequence: CASSFLAGVNTDTQYF. CDR3 coding DNA: TGTGCCAGCAGTTTTCTAGCGGGGGTAAATACAGATACGCAGTATTTT.

The chain recombines TRBV29-1 with TRBJ2-1, with 10 bases identical to TRBD2. J was trimmed by 8 bases and V by 5 bases; bases with no gene match: 9. The CDR3 is 14 amino acids. The germline gives CDR1 SQVTM, CDR2 ANQGSEA. The CDR3: CSVQERGGVDEQFF. CDR3 nucleotides: TGCAGCGTTCAGGAGCGGGGGGGCGTAGATGAGCAGTTCTTC.

Worth noting for this clonotype: One end of the junction fails to match germline, which may point to a read error. This chain uses TRBV7-7 with TRBJ2-1, with a possible D match to TRBD2 (6 bases). The J call is uncertain, as TRBJ2-5 better fits the DNA end. Per the germline V gene, CDR1 is SSHAT and CDR2 is FNYEAQ (reference sequence). This CDR3 comprises 14 residues. Here the CDR3 reads CASSPNSAGETQYF. The CDR3 bases are TGTGCTAGCAGCCCCAACTCTGCGGGGGAGACCCAGTACTTC.

This clonotype has ten or more counts. V and J are TRBV20-1 and TRBJ2-1; possibly TRBD1 for D (5 bases). The CDR3 consists of 14 residues. The germline CDR1 and CDR2 sequences are DFQATT and SNEGSKA (reference sequence). The V gene lost 3 bases and the J gene lost 9 bases, with 18 bases spanning the gap. The CDR3 DNA is TGCAGTGCTAGCCCGGGTCCAGGGCAATTTGAGCAGTTCTTC. This gives the protein CSASPGPGQFEQFF.

This clonotype came up many times. The J gene is TRBJ1-2, the V gene TRBV20-1; tentatively, D is TRBD1 (6 bases). V dropped 5 bases and J dropped 5 bases, with 15 bases sitting between them. In germline, CDR1 is DFQATT, CDR2 SNEGSKA (reference sequence). This CDR3 comprises 13 residues. The CDR3 DNA follows: TGCAGTGCTGCAAAGACAGGAGTTTATGGCTACACCTTC. This gives the protein CSAAKTGVYGYTF.

This clonotype was detected only a few times. The chain links TRBV6-1 to TRBJ2-2; D is perhaps TRBD2 (6 bases). Germline-derived CDR1 and CDR2 are MNHNS and SASEGT. The V and J ends lost 1 base and 3 bases respectively, with 9 bases between them. This CDR3 spans 15 amino acids. The CDR3 sequence is CASSEVGGYTGELFF. The DNA for the CDR3 is TGTGCCAGCAGTGAAGTAGGAGGGTACACCGGGGAGCTGTTTTTT.

In the case of this clonotype: One base separates it from a far larger clone, so it is likely a read error. This CDR3 is missing its conserved last phenylalanine or tryptophan, likely due to a read error. The chain is built from TRBV7-2 and TRBJ2-3; D may be TRBD1 (6 bases). From germline, CDR1 is SGHTA and CDR2 FQGNSA. CDR3 length: 14 residues. V was cut by 6 bases and J by 5 bases, with 15 bases left in between. The CDR3 sequence is CASSGGAQGDTQYL. The CDR3 DNA sequence: TGTGCCAGCAGTGGTGGGGCACAGGGAGATACGCAGTATCTT.

In this sample, this clonotype turned up many times. The V call is TRBV20-1, the J call TRBJ2-7, with unresolved D. CDR1 DFQATT and CDR2 SNEGSKA come from the germline V gene (reference sequence). The V and J ends lost 2 bases and 5 bases respectively, with 7 bases between them. The CDR3 totals 11 residues. CDR3: CSARNLDEQYF. CDR3 bases: TGCAGTGCTAGAAACCTCGACGAGCAGTACTTC.

V is TRBV20-1 and J is TRBJ2-5, with 8 bases identical to TRBD2. The CDR3 runs to 14 residues. V trimming: 1 base; J trimming: 2 bases; junction bases outside the gene matches: 3. Germline V gives CDR1 DFQATT, CDR2 SNEGSKA (reference sequence). CDR3 coding DNA: TGCAGTGCTAGAGTGGCTAGCGGGCAAGAGACCCAGTACTTC. This sequence encodes CSARVASGQETQYF.

This clonotype occurred many times. The V call is TRBV4-1, the J call TRBJ2-7; 7 bases align to TRBD1. The CDR3 is 15 amino acids. J gave up 5 bases and V 3 bases, and 10 bases lay outside the gene matches. CDR1 is MGHRA and CDR2 is YSYEKL in the germline V gene. The CDR3 DNA reads as TGCGCCAGCAGCCAGCCCGGGACAGACGAAGACGAGCAGTACTTC. Its translation: CASSQPGTDEDEQYF.

In this sample, this clonotype turned up many times. CDR3 bases: TGTGCCATCAGTGAAGGATTCCAGGGTAGTCAGCCCCAGCATTTT. Translating gives CAISEGFQGSQPQHF. V and J are TRBV10-3 and TRBJ1-5; possibly TRBD1 for D (5 bases). Germline assignment: CDR1 ENHRY and CDR2 SYGVKD. With 3 bases removed from V and 6 bases from J, the gap between germline ends came to 15 bases. The CDR3 runs to 15 residues.

This clonotype was picked up many times. The chain's CDR3 is CASSYADHTDTQYF. CDR3 nucleotides: TGTGCCAGCAGCTATGCAGACCACACAGATACGCAGTATTTT. The chain recombines TRBV7-9 with TRBJ2-3; no clear D gene. V was pared by 4 bases and J by 2 bases, with 10 bases between. CDR1 SEHNR and CDR2 FQNEAQ come from the germline V gene (reference sequence). The CDR3 covers 14 residues. The full variable domain, rest sourced from reference TRBV7-9 and TRBJ2-3, is DTGVSQNPRHKITKRGQNVTFRCDPISEHNRLYWYRQTLGQGPEFLTYFQNEAQLEKSRLLSDRFSAERPKGSFSTLEIQRTEQGDSAMYLCASSYADHTDTQYFGPGTRLTVL.

This clonotype has only a few counts. The rearrangement joins TRBV19 to TRBJ1-2, with D perhaps matching TRBD1 (5 bases). Deletions cut 10 bases from V and 4 bases from J, with 16 bases between. Germline CDR1 is LNHDA and CDR2 is SQIVND (reference sequence). This CDR3 comprises 13 residues. The CDR3 here is CANNLQGGYGYTF. The CDR3 DNA reads TGTGCCAATAATCTCCAGGGTGGCTATGGCTACACCTTC.